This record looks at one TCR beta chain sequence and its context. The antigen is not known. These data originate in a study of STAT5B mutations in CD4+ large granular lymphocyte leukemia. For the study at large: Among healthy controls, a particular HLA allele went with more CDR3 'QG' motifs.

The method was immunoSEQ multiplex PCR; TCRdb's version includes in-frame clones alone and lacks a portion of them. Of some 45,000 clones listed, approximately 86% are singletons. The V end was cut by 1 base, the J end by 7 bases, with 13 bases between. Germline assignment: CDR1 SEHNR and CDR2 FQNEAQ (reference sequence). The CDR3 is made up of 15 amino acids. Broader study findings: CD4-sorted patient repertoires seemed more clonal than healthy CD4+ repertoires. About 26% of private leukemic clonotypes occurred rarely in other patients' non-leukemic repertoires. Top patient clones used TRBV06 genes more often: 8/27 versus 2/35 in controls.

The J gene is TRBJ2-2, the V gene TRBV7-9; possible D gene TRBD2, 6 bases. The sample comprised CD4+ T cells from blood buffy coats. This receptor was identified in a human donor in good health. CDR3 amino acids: CASSLGGTSGGELFF. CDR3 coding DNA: TGTGCCAGCAGCTTAGGCGGGACTTCGGGCGGGGAGCTGTTTTTT.